This record covers a single T cell receptor (beta chain). The data were obtained in a study of T cell changes during pregnancy in multiple sclerosis. With V trimmed by 2 bases and J by 0 bases, 7 bases remained unmatched. In germline, CDR1 is MDHEN, CDR2 SYDVKM. The CDR3 runs to 16 residues. Assay: immunoSEQ multiplex PCR; the TCRdb copy retains only in-frame clones and omits some. The sample contains around 38,000 clones, roughly 90% of which appear only once. This specimen was CD8+ T cells from peripheral blood mononuclear cells, taken in the third trimester of pregnancy. This clonotype was obtained from a female donor with multiple sclerosis, enrolled in a pregnancy study. The chain links TRBV28 to TRBJ2-7; 7 nucleotides line up with TRBD1. The CDR3 sequence: CASSLRGQVSSYEQYF. The CDR3 nucleotides are TGTGCCAGCAGTTTACGCGGACAGGTCAGCTCCTACGAGCAGTACTTC. The full variable domain, completed using reference TRBV28 and TRBJ2-7, is DVKVTQSSRYLVKRTGEKVFLECVQDMDHENMFWYRQDPGLGLRLIYFSYDVKMKEKGDIPEGYSVSREKKERFSLILESASTNQTSMYLCASSLRGQVSSYEQYFGPGTRLTVT.